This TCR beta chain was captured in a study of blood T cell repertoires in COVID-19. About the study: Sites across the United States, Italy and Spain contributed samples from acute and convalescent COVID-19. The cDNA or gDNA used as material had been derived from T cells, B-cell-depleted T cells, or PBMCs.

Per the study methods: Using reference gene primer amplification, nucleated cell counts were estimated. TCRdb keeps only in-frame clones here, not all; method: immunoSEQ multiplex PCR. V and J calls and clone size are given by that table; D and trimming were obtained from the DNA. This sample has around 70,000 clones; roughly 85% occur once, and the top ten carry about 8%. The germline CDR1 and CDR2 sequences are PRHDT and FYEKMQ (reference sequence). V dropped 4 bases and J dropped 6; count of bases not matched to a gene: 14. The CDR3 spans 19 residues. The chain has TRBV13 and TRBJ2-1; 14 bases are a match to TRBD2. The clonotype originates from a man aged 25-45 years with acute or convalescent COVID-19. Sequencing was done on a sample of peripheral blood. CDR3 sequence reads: CASSSAGTSGSIKGNEQFF. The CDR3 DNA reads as TGTGCCAGCAGCTCGGCCGGGACTAGCGGGAGTATAAAGGGCAATGAGCAGTTCTTC.